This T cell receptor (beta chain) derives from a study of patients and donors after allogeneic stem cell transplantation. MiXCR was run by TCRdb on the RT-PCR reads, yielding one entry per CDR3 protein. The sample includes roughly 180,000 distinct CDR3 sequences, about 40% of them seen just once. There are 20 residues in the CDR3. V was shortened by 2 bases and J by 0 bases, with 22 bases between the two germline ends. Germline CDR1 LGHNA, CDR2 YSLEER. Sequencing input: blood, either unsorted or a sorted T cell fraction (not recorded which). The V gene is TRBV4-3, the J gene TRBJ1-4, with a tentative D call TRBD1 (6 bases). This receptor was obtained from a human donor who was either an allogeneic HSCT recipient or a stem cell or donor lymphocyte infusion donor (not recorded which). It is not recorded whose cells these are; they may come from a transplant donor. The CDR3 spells CASSQHGEWGTSPTNEKLFF. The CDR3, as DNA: TGCGCCAGCAGCCAACATGGCGAATGGGGGACATCCCCAACTAATGAAAAACTGTTTTTT.